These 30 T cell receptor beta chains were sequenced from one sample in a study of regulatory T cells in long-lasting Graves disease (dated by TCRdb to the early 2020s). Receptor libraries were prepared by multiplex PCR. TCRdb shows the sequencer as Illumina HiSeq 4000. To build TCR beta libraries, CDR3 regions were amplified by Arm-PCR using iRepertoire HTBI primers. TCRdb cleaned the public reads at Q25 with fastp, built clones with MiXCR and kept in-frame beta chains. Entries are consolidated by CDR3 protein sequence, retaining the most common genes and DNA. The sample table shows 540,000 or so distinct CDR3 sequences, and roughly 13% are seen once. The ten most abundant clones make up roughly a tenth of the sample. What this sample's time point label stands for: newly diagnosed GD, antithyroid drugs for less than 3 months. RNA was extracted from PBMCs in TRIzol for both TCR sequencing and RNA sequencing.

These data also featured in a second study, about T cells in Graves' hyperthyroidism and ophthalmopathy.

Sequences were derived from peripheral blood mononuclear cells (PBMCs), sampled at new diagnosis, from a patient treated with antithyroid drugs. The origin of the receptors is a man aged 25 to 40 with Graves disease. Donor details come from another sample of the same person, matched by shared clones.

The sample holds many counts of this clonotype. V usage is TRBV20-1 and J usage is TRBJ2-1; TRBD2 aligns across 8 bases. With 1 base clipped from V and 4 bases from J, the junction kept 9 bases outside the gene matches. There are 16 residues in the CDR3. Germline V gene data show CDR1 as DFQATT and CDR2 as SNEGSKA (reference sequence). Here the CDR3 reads CSARVTSGRAYNEQFF. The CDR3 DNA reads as TGCAGTGCTAGAGTTACGAGCGGGAGAGCATACAATGAGCAGTTCTTC.

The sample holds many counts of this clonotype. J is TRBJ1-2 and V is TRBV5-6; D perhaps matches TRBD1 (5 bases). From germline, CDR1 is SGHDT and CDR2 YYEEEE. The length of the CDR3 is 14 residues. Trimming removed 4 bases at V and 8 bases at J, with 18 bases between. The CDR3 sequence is CASSPFGTRVGYTF. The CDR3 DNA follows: TGTGCCAGCAGCCCGTTCGGGACCCGCGTAGGCTACACCTTC.

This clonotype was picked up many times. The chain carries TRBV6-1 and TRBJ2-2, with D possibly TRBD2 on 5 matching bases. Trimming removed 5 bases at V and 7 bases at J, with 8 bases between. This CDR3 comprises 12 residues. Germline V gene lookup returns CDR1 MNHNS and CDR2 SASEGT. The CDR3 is CASSRGIGELFF. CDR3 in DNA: TGTGCCAGCAGTCGAGGGATCGGGGAGCTGTTTTTT.

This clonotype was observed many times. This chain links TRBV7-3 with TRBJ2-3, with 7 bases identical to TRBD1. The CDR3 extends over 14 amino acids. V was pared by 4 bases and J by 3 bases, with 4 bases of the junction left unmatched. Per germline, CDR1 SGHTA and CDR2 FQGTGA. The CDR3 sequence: CASSSDRDTDTQYF. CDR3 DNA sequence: TGTGCCAGCAGCTCAGACAGGGATACAGATACGCAGTATTTT.

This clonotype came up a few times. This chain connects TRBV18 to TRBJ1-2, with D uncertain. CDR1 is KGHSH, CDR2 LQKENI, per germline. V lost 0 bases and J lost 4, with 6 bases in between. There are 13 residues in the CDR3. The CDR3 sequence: CASSPPSGYGYTF. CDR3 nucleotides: TGTGCCAGCTCACCACCTTCCGGCTATGGCTACACCTTC.

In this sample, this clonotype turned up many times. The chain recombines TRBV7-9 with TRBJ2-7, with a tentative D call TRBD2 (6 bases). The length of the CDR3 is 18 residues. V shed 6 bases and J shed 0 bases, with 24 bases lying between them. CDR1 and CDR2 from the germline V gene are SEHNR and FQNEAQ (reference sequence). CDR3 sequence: CASRNKEGKGESSYEQYF. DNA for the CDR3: TGTGCCAGCAGGAATAAGGAGGGGAAGGGAGAGAGCTCCTACGAGCAGTACTTC.

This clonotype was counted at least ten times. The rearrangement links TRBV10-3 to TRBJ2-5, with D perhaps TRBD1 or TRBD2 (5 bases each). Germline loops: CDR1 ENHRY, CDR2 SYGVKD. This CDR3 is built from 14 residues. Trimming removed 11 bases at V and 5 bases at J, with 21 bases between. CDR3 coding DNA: TGTGCCTCATTTCCCGGGGCACTGAACGAGACCCAGTACTTC. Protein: CASFPGALNETQYF.

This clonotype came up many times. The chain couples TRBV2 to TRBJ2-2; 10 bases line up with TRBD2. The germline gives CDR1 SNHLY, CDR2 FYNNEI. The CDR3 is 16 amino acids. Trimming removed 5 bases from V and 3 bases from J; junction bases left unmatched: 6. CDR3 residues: CASSQSGGGYTGELFF. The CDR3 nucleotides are TGTGCCAGCAGTCAGAGCGGGGGGGGGTACACCGGGGAGCTGTTTTTT.

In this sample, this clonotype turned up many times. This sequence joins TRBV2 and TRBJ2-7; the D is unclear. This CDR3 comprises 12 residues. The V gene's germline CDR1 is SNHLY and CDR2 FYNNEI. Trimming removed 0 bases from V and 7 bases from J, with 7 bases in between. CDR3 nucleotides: TGTGCCAGCAGTGAAGCGCTTGTAGAGCAGTACTTC. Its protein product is CASSEALVEQYF.

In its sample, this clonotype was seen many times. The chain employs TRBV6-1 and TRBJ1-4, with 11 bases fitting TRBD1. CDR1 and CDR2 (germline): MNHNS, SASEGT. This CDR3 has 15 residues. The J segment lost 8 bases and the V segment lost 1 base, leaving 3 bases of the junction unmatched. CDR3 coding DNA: TGTGCCAGCAGTGAAGGGACAGGGGGCCAAGAAAAACTGTTTTTT. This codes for CASSEGTGGQEKLFF.

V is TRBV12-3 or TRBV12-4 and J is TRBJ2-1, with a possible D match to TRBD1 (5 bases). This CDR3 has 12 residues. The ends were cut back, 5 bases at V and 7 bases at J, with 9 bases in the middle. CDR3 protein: CASSRRGNEQFF. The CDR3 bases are TGTGCCAGCAGTCGTAGGGGTAATGAGCAGTTCTTC.

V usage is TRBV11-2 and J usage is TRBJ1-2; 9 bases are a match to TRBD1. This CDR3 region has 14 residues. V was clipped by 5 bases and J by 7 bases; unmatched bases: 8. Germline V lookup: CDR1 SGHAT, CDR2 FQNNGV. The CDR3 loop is CASSRGQGTAGYTF. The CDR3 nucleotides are TGTGCCAGCAGCCGCGGACAGGGGACTGCTGGCTACACCTTC.

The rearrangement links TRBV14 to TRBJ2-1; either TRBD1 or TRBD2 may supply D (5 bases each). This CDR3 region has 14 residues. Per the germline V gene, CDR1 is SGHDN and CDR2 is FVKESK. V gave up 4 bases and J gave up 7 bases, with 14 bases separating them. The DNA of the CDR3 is TGTGCCAGCAGCCCACACCGGGGCTCAAATGAGCAGTTCTTC. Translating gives CASSPHRGSNEQFF.

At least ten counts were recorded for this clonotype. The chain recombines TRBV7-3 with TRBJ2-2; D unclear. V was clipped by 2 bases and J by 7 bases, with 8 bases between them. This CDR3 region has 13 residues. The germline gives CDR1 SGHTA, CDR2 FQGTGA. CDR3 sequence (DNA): TGTGCCAGCAGCTTATCTCCCCACGGGGAGCTGTTTTTT. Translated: CASSLSPHGELFF. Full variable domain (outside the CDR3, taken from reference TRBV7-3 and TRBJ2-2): GAGVSQTPSNKVTEKGKYVELRCDPISGHTALYWYRQSLGQGPEFLIYFQGTGAADDSGLPNDRFFAVRPEGSVSTLKIQRTERGDSAVYLCASSLSPHGELFFGEGSRLTVL.

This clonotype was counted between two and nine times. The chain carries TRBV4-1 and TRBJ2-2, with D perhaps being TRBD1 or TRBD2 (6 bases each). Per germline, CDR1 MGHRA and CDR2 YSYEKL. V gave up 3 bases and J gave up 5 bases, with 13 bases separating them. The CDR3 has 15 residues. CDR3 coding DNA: TGCGCCAGCAGCCAGTATAAGGGGGGAACCGGGGAGCTGTTTTTT. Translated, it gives CASSQYKGGTGELFF.

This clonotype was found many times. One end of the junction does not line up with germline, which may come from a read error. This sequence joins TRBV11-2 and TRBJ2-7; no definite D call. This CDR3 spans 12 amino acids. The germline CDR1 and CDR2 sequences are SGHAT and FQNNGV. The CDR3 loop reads CASSPPTGRMHF. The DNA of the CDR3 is TGTGCCAGCAGCCCGCCCACGGGTAGGATGCACTTC. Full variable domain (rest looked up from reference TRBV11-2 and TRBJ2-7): EAGVAQSPRYKIIEKRQSVAFWCNPISGHATLYWYQQILGQGPKLLIQFQNNGVVDDSQLPKDRFSAERLKGVDSTLKIQPAKLEDSAVYLCASSPPTGRMHFGPGTRLTVT.

The CDR3 spells CASSGTGRYGTGELFF. The DNA of the CDR3 is TGTGCCAGCAGTGGGACAGGGAGGTACGGCACCGGGGAGCTGTTTTTT. The V call is TRBV6-1, the J call TRBJ2-2; 8 nucleotides agree with TRBD1. The CDR3 totals 16 residues. Germline CDR1 reads MNHNS; CDR2 reads SASEGT. The ends lost 4 bases at V and 4 bases at J; junction bases unmatched: 8.

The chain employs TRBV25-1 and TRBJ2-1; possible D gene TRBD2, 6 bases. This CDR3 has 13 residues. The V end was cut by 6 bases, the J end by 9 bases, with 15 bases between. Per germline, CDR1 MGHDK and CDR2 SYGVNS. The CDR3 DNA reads TGTGCCAGCAGGCGGCGGGACGTTGGTGAGCAGTTCTTC. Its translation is CASRRRDVGEQFF.

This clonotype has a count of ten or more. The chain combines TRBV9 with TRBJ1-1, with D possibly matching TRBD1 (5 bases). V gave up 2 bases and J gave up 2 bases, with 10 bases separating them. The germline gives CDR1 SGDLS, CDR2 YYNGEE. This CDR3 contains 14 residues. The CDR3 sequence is CASSVRRDNTEAFF. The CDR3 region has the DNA TGTGCCAGCAGCGTCCGCAGGGACAACACTGAAGCTTTCTTT.

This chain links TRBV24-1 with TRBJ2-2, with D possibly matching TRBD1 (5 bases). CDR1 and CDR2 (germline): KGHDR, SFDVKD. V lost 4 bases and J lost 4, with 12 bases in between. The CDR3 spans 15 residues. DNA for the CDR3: TGTGCCACCAGTGACCCCGGACACCTCACCGGGGAGCTGTTTTTT. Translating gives CATSDPGHLTGELFF.

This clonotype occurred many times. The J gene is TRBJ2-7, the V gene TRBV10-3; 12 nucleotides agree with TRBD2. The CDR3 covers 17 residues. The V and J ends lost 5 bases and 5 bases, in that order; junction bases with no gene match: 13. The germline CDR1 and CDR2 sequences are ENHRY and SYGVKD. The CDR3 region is CAISKLGLAGTNNEQYF. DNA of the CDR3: TGTGCCATCAGTAAACTTGGACTAGCGGGGACCAACAACGAGCAGTACTTC.

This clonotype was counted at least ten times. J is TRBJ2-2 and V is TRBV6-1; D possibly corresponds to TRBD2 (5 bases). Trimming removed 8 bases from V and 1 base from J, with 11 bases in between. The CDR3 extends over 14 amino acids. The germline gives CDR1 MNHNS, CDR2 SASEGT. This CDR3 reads CASLRDGNTGELFF. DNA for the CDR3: TGTGCCAGCCTCCGGGATGGGAACACCGGGGAGCTGTTTTTT.

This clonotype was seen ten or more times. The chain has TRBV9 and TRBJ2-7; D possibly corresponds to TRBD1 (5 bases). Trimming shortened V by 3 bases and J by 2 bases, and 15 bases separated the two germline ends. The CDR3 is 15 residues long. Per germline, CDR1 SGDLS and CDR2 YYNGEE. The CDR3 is CASSAAWGLTYEQYF. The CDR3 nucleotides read TGTGCCAGCAGCGCTGCTTGGGGCCTAACCTACGAGCAGTACTTC.

In DNA, the CDR3 is TGTGCCAGCAGCGCTCCGGGACTAGCGGGAGGTGAGCAGTTCTTC. As protein: CASSAPGLAGGEQFF. The V gene is TRBV9, the J gene TRBJ2-1; TRBD2 agrees at 15 bases. The CDR3 spans 15 residues. Germline V gene data show CDR1 as SGDLS and CDR2 as YYNGEE. The junction had 4 bases not matched to a gene; V was cut back by 3 bases and J by 9 bases.

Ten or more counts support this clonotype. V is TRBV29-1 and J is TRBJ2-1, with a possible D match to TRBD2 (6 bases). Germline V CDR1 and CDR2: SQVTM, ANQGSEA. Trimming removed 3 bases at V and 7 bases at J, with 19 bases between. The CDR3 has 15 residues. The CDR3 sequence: CSVDLAPRLSNEQFF. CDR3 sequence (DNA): TGCAGCGTTGATCTAGCGCCACGTCTAAGTAATGAGCAGTTCTTC.

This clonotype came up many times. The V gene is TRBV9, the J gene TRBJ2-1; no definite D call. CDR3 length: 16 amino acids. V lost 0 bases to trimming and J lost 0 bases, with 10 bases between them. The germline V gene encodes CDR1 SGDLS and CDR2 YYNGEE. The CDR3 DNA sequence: TGTGCCAGCAGCGTAGAATATCCGAGCTCCTACAATGAGCAGTTCTTC. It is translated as CASSVEYPSSYNEQFF.

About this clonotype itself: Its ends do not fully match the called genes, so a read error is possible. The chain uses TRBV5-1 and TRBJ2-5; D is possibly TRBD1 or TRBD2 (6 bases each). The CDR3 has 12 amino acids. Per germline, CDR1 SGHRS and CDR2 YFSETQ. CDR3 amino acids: CTSQGRSETQYF. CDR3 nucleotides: TGCACCAGCCAGGGGAGGTCAGAGACCCAGTACTTC.

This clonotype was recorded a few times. The CDR3 loop is CASSDAGGQPQHF. Here the CDR3 DNA reads TGTGCCAGCAGTGATGCAGGAGGTCAGCCCCAGCATTTT. V usage is TRBV25-1 and J usage is TRBJ1-5, with no clear D. The V and J ends lost 3 bases and 6 bases respectively, with 9 bases between them. This CDR3 is 13 amino acids long. The germline CDR1 and CDR2 sequences are MGHDK and SYGVNS. Full variable domain (missing parts from reference TRBV25-1 and TRBJ1-5): EADIYQTPRYLVIGTGKKITLECSQTMGHDKMYWYQQDPGMELHLIHYSYGVNSTEKGDLSSESTVSRIRTEHFPLTLESARPSHTSQYLCASSDAGGQPQHFGDGTRLSIL.

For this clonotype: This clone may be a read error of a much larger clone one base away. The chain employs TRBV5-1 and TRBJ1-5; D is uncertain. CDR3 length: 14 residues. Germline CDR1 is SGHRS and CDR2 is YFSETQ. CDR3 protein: CVSSLDGSNQPQHF. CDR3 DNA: TGCGTCAGCAGCTTGGACGGAAGCAATCAGCCCCAGCATTTT.

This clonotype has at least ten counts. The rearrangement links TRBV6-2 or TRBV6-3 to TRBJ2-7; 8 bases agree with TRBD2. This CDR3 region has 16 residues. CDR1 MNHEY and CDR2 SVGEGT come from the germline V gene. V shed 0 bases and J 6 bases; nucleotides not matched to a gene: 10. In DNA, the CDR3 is TGTGCCAGCAGTTACTCCAAGACTAGCGCCCGCCCCGAGCAGTACTTC. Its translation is CASSYSKTSARPEQYF.